The next 19 T cell receptor beta chains were all read from a single sample in a study of T cell responses to AZD1222 COVID-19 vaccine. The method was immunoSEQ multiplex PCR; TCRdb's version includes in-frame clones alone and lacks a portion of them. This table has about 100,000 clones, roughly 89% appearing once. Sample: peripheral blood, taken on day 0 of AZD1222 vaccination. The receptor source for this set is an adult in good health.

The rearrangement links TRBV18 to TRBJ1-5, with D unclear. Germline CDR1 reads KGHSH; CDR2 reads LQKENI. Trimming removed 9 bases from V and 7 bases from J, with 16 bases in between. This CDR3 spans 13 amino acids. The CDR3 DNA reads TGTGCCAGTTCGGCCGGAACGGGGCAGCCCCAGCATTTT. Translation: CASSAGTGQPQHF.

As DNA, the CDR3 is TGCGCCAGCAGCCGAGGTTCCATATCCTACAATGAGCAGTTCTTC. Protein: CASSRGSISYNEQFF. The chain couples TRBV5-1 to TRBJ2-1, with D unresolved. Trimming removed 4 bases at V and 1 base at J, with 12 bases between. Germline V lookup: CDR1 SGHRS, CDR2 YFSETQ. The CDR3 runs to 15 residues.

Of note for this clone: The junction differs from germline at one of its ends, possibly a read error. The gene calls are TRBV7-2 and TRBJ1-2, with TRBD1 as a possible D gene (6 bases). Per the germline V gene, CDR1 is SGHTA and CDR2 is FQGNSA. This CDR3 contains 17 residues. DNA for the CDR3: TGTGCCAGCAGCTCATCCCCGGGGGCGGCGGCTAATTATGGCTACACCTTC. Translated, it gives CASSSSPGAAANYGYTF.

This clone is a singleton in its sample. The CDR3 DNA is TGTGCCAGTAGTATAGTTGCGGGACAATCCTACGAGCAGTACTTC. Protein: CASSIVAGQSYEQYF. This chain joins TRBV19 and TRBJ2-7; D is tentatively TRBD1 or TRBD2 (6 bases each). The V and J ends lost 1 base and 1 base respectively, with 11 bases between them. The germline gives CDR1 LNHDA, CDR2 SQIVND (reference sequence). The CDR3 covers 15 residues. The full variable domain, completed using reference TRBV19 and TRBJ2-7, is DGGITQSPKYLFRKEGQNVTLSCEQNLNHDAMYWYRQDPGQGLRLIYYSQIVNDFQKGDIAEGYSVSREKKESFPLTVTSAQKNPTAFYLCASSIVAGQSYEQYFGPGTRLTVT.

The genes are TRBV28 and TRBJ2-3, with TRBD2 identical over 7 bases. V was clipped by 4 bases and J by 0 bases; unmatched bases: 7. This CDR3 spans 16 amino acids. The germline V gene has CDR1 MDHEN and CDR2 SYDVKM. CDR3 in amino acids: CASSSLGRGSTDTQYF. The CDR3 bases are TGTGCCAGCAGTTCACTGGGGCGGGGGAGCACAGATACGCAGTATTTT.

This chain links TRBV7-9 with TRBJ2-5, with D hard to call. The CDR3 is 13 amino acids. Looked up from germline, CDR1 is SEHNR and CDR2 is FQNEAQ (reference sequence). V lost 3 bases, J lost 6 bases, and 11 bases lay in between. As DNA, the CDR3 is TGTGCCAGCAGCTTCAGAGAGGAAAAGACCCAGTACTTC. Encoded protein: CASSFREEKTQYF. Together with reference TRBV7-9 and TRBJ2-5, the CDR3 gives the full variable domain: DTGVSQNPRHKITKRGQNVTFRCDPISEHNRLYWYRQTLGQGPEFLTYFQNEAQLEKSRLLSDRFSAERPKGSFSTLEIQRTEQGDSAMYLCASSFREEKTQYFGPGTRLLVL.

V gene TRBV30 combines with J gene TRBJ2-3; TRBD2 is a possible D gene (7 bases). This CDR3 comprises 14 residues. Trimming removed 2 bases from V and 4 bases from J, with 13 bases in between. Germline CDR1 and CDR2: GTSNPN and SVGIG (reference sequence). Here the CDR3 reads CAWSYGGPADTQYF. DNA of the CDR3: TGTGCCTGGAGTTACGGGGGGCCAGCAGATACGCAGTATTTT.

This chain links TRBV27 with TRBJ2-1, with 8 bases identical to TRBD2. Germline V CDR1 and CDR2: MNHEY, SMNVEV (reference sequence). V dropped 6 bases and J dropped 3; count of bases not matched to a gene: 7. The CDR3 totals 15 residues. The CDR3: CASRGGLAGYNEQFF. The CDR3 bases are TGTGCCAGCAGAGGAGGGCTAGCGGGCTACAATGAGCAGTTCTTC.

The chain has TRBV7-9 and TRBJ2-2, with TRBD1 as a possible D gene (6 bases). Looked up from germline, CDR1 is SEHNR and CDR2 is FQNEAQ (reference sequence). This CDR3 is built from 16 residues. V shed 2 bases and J shed 2 bases, with 12 bases lying between them. CDR3 in DNA: TGTGCCAGCAGCTTACCGCAGGGGCTAAACACCGGGGAGCTGTTTTTT. Protein sequence: CASSLPQGLNTGELFF.

The rearrangement joins TRBV4-3 to TRBJ2-5, with TRBD2 matching over 10 bases. V dropped 0 bases and J dropped 4; count of bases not matched to a gene: 5. Germline V gene lookup returns CDR1 LGHNA and CDR2 YSLEER. This CDR3 region has 16 residues. The CDR3 nucleotides read TGCGCCAGCAGCCAAGAGATAGCGGGGGGAACAGAGACCCAGTACTTC. This encodes CASSQEIAGGTETQYF.

This sequence joins TRBV27 and TRBJ2-7, with D possibly TRBD2 on 5 matching bases. Germline V gene sequence: CDR1 MNHEY, CDR2 SMNVEV (reference sequence). The CDR3 is 15 residues long. V was cut by 5 bases and J by 6 bases, with 20 bases left in between. As DNA, the CDR3 is TGTGCCAGCAGTCCTGCAAGTCGGGGTTCGAGCGAGCAGTACTTC. Its translation: CASSPASRGSSEQYF.

The rearrangement joins TRBV5-1 to TRBJ2-1, with 9 bases aligning to TRBD1. V lost 2 bases, J lost 8 bases, and 5 bases stayed unmatched. The CDR3 totals 14 residues. Germline V gives CDR1 SGHRS, CDR2 YFSETQ. The CDR3 protein is CASSFTGGMDEQFF. CDR3 nucleotide sequence: TGCGCCAGCAGCTTTACAGGGGGCATGGATGAGCAGTTCTTC.

The chain has TRBV11-2 and TRBJ1-4; D call uncertain. CDR3 size: 15 residues. The germline V gene encodes CDR1 SGHAT and CDR2 FQNNGV. The ends were cut back, 4 bases at V and 8 bases at J, with 17 bases in the middle. The CDR3 DNA reads TGTGCCAGCAGCTACCGGGGTTTTGGAGGAGAAAAACTGTTTTTT. Protein sequence: CASSYRGFGGEKLFF.

The V and J genes are TRBV18 and TRBJ2-6; D gene uncertain. Trimming took off 5 bases at V and 0 bases at J, with 2 bases between the two ends. Germline CDR1 and CDR2: KGHSH and LQKENI. This CDR3 contains 13 residues. DNA of the CDR3: TGTGCCAGCTCATCCTCTGGGGCCAACGTCCTGACTTTC. Residues: CASSSSGANVLTF.

The table lists this clone with a few counts. The J gene is TRBJ1-1, the V gene TRBV19; 7 bases fit TRBD1. V trimming: 9 bases; J trimming: 0 bases; junction bases outside the gene matches: 10. This CDR3 comprises 15 residues. CDR1 is LNHDA and CDR2 is SQIVND in the germline V gene (reference sequence). For the CDR3, the DNA is TGTGCCAGCAGGGGGTCCTTGATTTTGAACACTGAAGCTTTCTTT. Translated: CASRGSLILNTEAFF. The whole variable domain, remainder taken from reference TRBV19 and TRBJ1-1, is DGGITQSPKYLFRKEGQNVTLSCEQNLNHDAMYWYRQDPGQGLRLIYYSQIVNDFQKGDIAEGYSVSREKKESFPLTVTSAQKNPTAFYLCASRGSLILNTEAFFGQGTRLTVV.

The chain recombines TRBV7-9 with TRBJ1-6, with TRBD1 as a possible D gene (5 bases). Germline values: CDR1 SEHNR, CDR2 FQNEAQ (reference sequence). The CDR3 has 14 residues. V was clipped by 3 bases and J by 7 bases, with 10 bases between them. The CDR3 reads CASSLLGPNSPLHF. Written as DNA, the CDR3 is TGTGCCAGCAGCTTGTTGGGACCGAATTCACCCCTCCACTTT. The complete variable domain, with remaining parts taken from reference TRBV7-9 and TRBJ1-6, reads DTGVSQNPRHKITKRGQNVTFRCDPISEHNRLYWYRQTLGQGPEFLTYFQNEAQLEKSRLLSDRFSAERPKGSFSTLEIQRTEQGDSAMYLCASSLLGPNSPLHFGNGTRLTVT.

This clone was seen only once. The rearrangement joins TRBV3-1 (or the pseudogene TRBV3-2) to TRBJ1-2; D possibly corresponds to TRBD1 (6 bases). Germline-derived CDR1 and CDR2 are LGHDT and YNNKEL (reference sequence). The CDR3 is made up of 14 amino acids. The V end lost 4 bases, the J end lost 8 bases, and 17 bases lay between the germline ends. CDR3 sequence: CASSLGQLAYGYTF. In nucleotides, the CDR3 is TGTGCCAGCAGCCTAGGACAGCTCGCATACGGCTACACCTTC.

Written as DNA, the CDR3 is TGTGCCAGCAGTTATGCGGGGAATAGCAATCAGCCCCAGCATTTT. It encodes CASSYAGNSNQPQHF. This chain joins TRBV6-6 and TRBJ1-5; D unresolved. V lost 3 bases, J lost 0 bases, and 9 bases lay in between. There are 15 residues in the CDR3. CDR1 MNHNY and CDR2 SVGAGI come from the germline V gene (reference sequence).

The J gene is TRBJ1-2, the V gene TRBV2, with TRBD1 as a possible D gene (6 bases). Germline V CDR1 and CDR2: SNHLY, FYNNEI. The CDR3 runs to 13 residues. With 4 bases removed from V and 4 bases from J, the gap between germline ends came to 10 bases. As DNA, the CDR3 is TGTGCCAGCAGTGCACAGGGAATCTATGGCTACACCTTC. Encoded protein: CASSAQGIYGYTF.